These 14 T cell receptor beta chains came from one sample sequenced in a study of beta chain features in type 1 diabetes (dated 2018 in TCRdb). General findings and caveats noted by the study authors: A moderate but significant shortening of TCRB CDR3 length was observed in type 1 diabetes patients in all four CD4+ subsets.

The library was made by the immunoSEQ multiplex PCR assay. All of the isolated RNA was reverse transcribed with the High Capacity cDNA Reverse Transcription Kit, so expressed TCRB transcripts were sequenced. In its TCRdb copy, this immuneACCESS table keeps in-frame sequences only and misses some clones. Where compared with another copy, unresolved V genes explain less than half of these, and the others have no known cause. The sample profile shows about 340,000 clones; 7% to 10% of them were found once. The ten largest clones take up about 1% of the sample. The antigens of these receptors remain unknown. Sequenced input: central memory CD4+ T cells from blood. These receptor sequences come from a man aged 25-40 years with type 1 diabetes.

This clone occurred a few times. V gene TRBV19 combines with J gene TRBJ2-4; TRBD1 matches at 9 bases. Germline assignment: CDR1 LNHDA and CDR2 SQIVND (reference sequence). V shed 4 bases and J 6 bases; nucleotides not matched to a gene: 10. The length of the CDR3 is 16 residues. CDR3: CASSTGQGGISNIQYF. Written as DNA, the CDR3 is TGTGCCAGTAGTACGGGACAGGGAGGGATCTCAAACATTCAGTACTTC. The full variable domain, in which reference TRBV19 and TRBJ2-4 provide the parts outside the CDR3, is DGGITQSPKYLFRKEGQNVTLSCEQNLNHDAMYWYRQDPGQGLRLIYYSQIVNDFQKGDIAEGYSVSREKKESFPLTVTSAQKNPTAFYLCASSTGQGGISNIQYFGAGTRLSVL.

This clone was seen a few times. The same CDR3 is also encoded by other DNA sequences in this sample. The chain uses TRBV7-2 and TRBJ1-1; D gene unclear. CDR3 length: 13 amino acids. The germline CDR1 and CDR2 sequences are SGHTA and FQGNSA. Trimming cost V 1 base and J 3 bases, with 6 bases left between them. CDR3 region: CASSLGGDTEAFF. The CDR3 bases are TGTGCCAGCAGCTTAGGTGGAGACACTGAAGCTTTCTTT.

This rearrangement joins TRBV11-2 to TRBJ2-5; the match to TRBD1 covers 7 bases. The CDR3 runs to 15 residues. J gave up 3 bases and V 1 base, and 5 bases lay outside the gene matches. The V gene's germline CDR1 is SGHAT and CDR2 FQNNGV. The CDR3 region is CASSLAGTAKETQYF. The CDR3 nucleotides are TGTGCCAGCAGCTTAGCCGGGACAGCGAAAGAGACCCAGTACTTC.

The gene calls are TRBV5-4 and TRBJ2-7, with D perhaps TRBD1 (5 bases). The V end was cut by 4 bases, the J end by 3 bases, with 20 bases between. The length of the CDR3 is 16 residues. The V gene's germline CDR1 is SGHNT and CDR2 YYREEE (reference sequence). CDR3 sequence: CASSTQRSQGIYEQYF. CDR3 bases: TGTGCCAGCAGCACCCAAAGGTCGCAGGGTATCTACGAGCAGTACTTC.

This clone was detected only a few times. Other nucleotide sequences from this sample produce the same CDR3. CDR3 coding DNA: TGTGCCAGCAGTCTCGACAATGAGCAGTTCTTC. This translates into CASSLDNEQFF. The J gene is TRBJ2-1, the V gene TRBV2; the D is unclear. CDR1 and CDR2 (germline): SNHLY, FYNNEI. CDR3 size: 11 residues. V lost 5 bases to trimming and J lost 5 bases, with 4 bases between them.

This clone was counted between two and nine times. This chain connects TRBV7-2 to TRBJ2-5; D uncertain. From germline, CDR1 is SGHTA and CDR2 FQGNSA. V was trimmed by 1 base and J by 2 bases, leaving 11 bases between them. The CDR3 runs to 15 residues. CDR3 region: CASSLVAASQETQYF. The CDR3 DNA sequence: TGTGCCAGCAGCTTAGTGGCTGCCAGTCAAGAGACCCAGTACTTC.

The chain links TRBV11-2 to TRBJ2-3, with a tentative D call TRBD1 (6 bases). CDR3 length: 16 residues. Germline V gene lookup returns CDR1 SGHAT and CDR2 FQNNGV. V lost 1 base and J 2 bases, leaving 13 bases between the germline ends. DNA for the CDR3: TGTGCCAGCAGCTTAGTTCAGGGGCATCCCACAGATACGCAGTATTTT. Its translation is CASSLVQGHPTDTQYF.

The V gene is TRBV10-3, the J gene TRBJ2-1; 7 bases align to TRBD1. The V and J ends lost 4 bases and 5 bases, in that order; junction bases with no gene match: 14. Looked up from germline, CDR1 is ENHRY and CDR2 is SYGVKD. This CDR3 is 17 amino acids long. The CDR3, as DNA: TGTGCCATCAGTGCCGCTTCGACCGGGACAGAAGACAATGAGCAGTTCTTC. This gives the protein CAISAASTGTEDNEQFF.

This clone was detected only a few times. This chain joins TRBV2 and TRBJ2-7, with 9 bases fitting TRBD1. The CDR3 spans 13 residues. The V gene end was trimmed by 4 bases and the J gene end by 3 bases; junction bases not matched to a gene: 1. CDR1 is SNHLY and CDR2 is FYNNEI in the germline V gene. CDR3 sequence reads: CASSGTGDYEQYF. As DNA, the CDR3 is TGTGCCAGCAGTGGGACAGGGGACTACGAGCAGTACTTC.

The chain is built from TRBV30 and TRBJ1-6, with D perhaps matching TRBD1 (5 bases). The CDR3 length is 11 residues. V gave up 1 base and J gave up 16 bases, with 11 bases separating them. Germline V gene data show CDR1 as GTSNPN and CDR2 as SVGIG (reference sequence). CDR3 DNA sequence: TGTGCCTGGAGTGACAGGTACCCACTCCACTTT. It translates to CAWSDRYPLHF.

This clone was counted between two and nine times. The chain joins TRBV2 to TRBJ2-7; the match to TRBD2 covers 14 bases. With V trimmed by 5 bases and J by 7 bases, 7 bases remained unmatched. Germline V CDR1 and CDR2: SNHLY, FYNNEI. This CDR3 comprises 15 residues. In nucleotides, the CDR3 is TGTGCCAGCAGTAAGACTAGCGGGGGGGCCCGAGAGCAGTACTTC. It specifies CASSKTSGGAREQYF.

This clone was detected only a few times. The J gene is TRBJ1-1, the V gene TRBV19; weak D call: TRBD1 (6 bases). The CDR3 is made up of 15 amino acids. Trimming pared 5 bases from V and 6 bases from J, leaving 19 bases between. CDR1 is LNHDA, CDR2 SQIVND, per germline (reference sequence). The CDR3 nucleotides read TGTGCCAGTAGTGGCGGGGCAGGGGTGTTACCTGAAGCTTTCTTT. Its translation: CASSGGAGVLPEAFF.

This clone was seen more than once but under ten times. The rearrangement joins TRBV6-5 to TRBJ2-5; D unresolved. V lost 5 bases and J 3 bases, leaving 10 bases between the germline ends. The germline V gene has CDR1 MNHEY and CDR2 SVGAGI. This CDR3 contains 13 residues. This chain's CDR3 is CASSARVEETQYF. CDR3 in DNA: TGTGCCAGCAGTGCTCGGGTGGAAGAGACCCAGTACTTC.

This clone was detected only a few times. Other DNA sequences in the same sample also yield this CDR3. The chain uses TRBV4-1 and TRBJ2-1, with D possibly matching TRBD2 (7 bases). Deletions cut 0 bases from V and 5 bases from J, with 17 bases between. The CDR3 length is 17 residues. Germline V CDR1 and CDR2: MGHRA, YSYEKL. CDR3 in DNA: TGCGCCAGCAGCCAAGAAGGGGGACTGGCGGGGGACAATGAGCAGTTCTTC. As protein: CASSQEGGLAGDNEQFF.